These 6 T cell receptor beta chains came from one sample sequenced in a study of tumor and adjacent non-tumor tissue in lung cancer. TCRbeta libraries were built with three rounds of nested PCR, modified from ARM-PCR. TCRdb independently ran MiXCR on the multiplex PCR reads; one entry per CDR3 protein. Of under 85,000 distinct CDR3 sequences listed, over 65% are singletons. No cell sorting was done before RNA was extracted from the tissue. Distant lung tissue was collected more than 3 cm away from the tumor edge. Input material: distant non-tumor lung tissue. These receptors were obtained from a man between 65 and 85 years old with non-small cell lung cancer.

The chain has TRBV29-1 and TRBJ2-1; D possibly corresponds to TRBD1 (6 bases). The CDR3 length is 16 residues. Deletions cut 6 bases from V and 5 bases from J, with 23 bases between. CDR1 is SQVTM, CDR2 ANQGSEA, per germline. The CDR3 protein is CSVGGVTGQGDNEQFF. As DNA, the CDR3 is TGCAGCGTCGGCGGAGTGACGGGACAAGGTGACAATGAGCAGTTCTTC.

Worth noting for this clonotype: One end of the junction fails to match germline, which may point to a read error. The chain recombines TRBV11-3 with TRBJ2-5; 8 bases line up with TRBD2. Germline V gives CDR1 SGHNT, CDR2 YENEEA. The CDR3 runs to 16 residues. In nucleotides, the CDR3 is TGCGCCAGCACCTTAGGTGTGGGGAGACTAGCGGAGACCCAGTACTTC. It translates to CASTLGVGRLAETQYF.

This clonotype was observed a few times. A much larger clone differs from this one at a single base, so this may be a read error. V usage is TRBV6-6 and J usage is TRBJ2-3, with D possibly matching TRBD2 (6 bases). CDR3 size: 15 residues. Germline V gene sequence: CDR1 MNHNY, CDR2 SVGAGI (reference sequence). V was cut by 7 bases and J by 4 bases, with 18 bases left in between. In DNA, the CDR3 is TGTGCCAGCACCGGCCGGGAGTCTAACTCAGATACGCAGTATTTT. Translating gives CASTGRESNSDTQYF.

With respect to this clonotype: One end of the junction varies from germline; a read error may be responsible. This chain links TRBV28 with TRBJ2-1, with D tentatively TRBD2 (5 bases). Per the germline V gene, CDR1 is MDHEN and CDR2 is SYDVKM. This CDR3 has 14 residues. CDR3 sequence: CASDSTGIDNEHLF. CDR3 bases: TGTGCCAGCGATAGTACCGGGATTGACAATGAGCACCTCTTC.

Ten or more counts support this clonotype. The chain employs TRBV6-1 and TRBJ2-7; 9 bases align to TRBD2. The CDR3 contains 15 residues. The V segment lost 4 bases and the J segment 3 bases; nucleotides outside the gene matches: 7. Germline loops: CDR1 MNHNS, CDR2 SASEGT. The CDR3 sequence is CASSGSGGSYYEQYF. As DNA, the CDR3 is TGTGCCAGCAGTGGAAGCGGGGGGTCCTACTACGAGCAGTACTTC.

This clonotype has just one count. The junction does not match germline at one end; this may be a read error. The V call is TRBV12-3 or TRBV12-4, the J call TRBJ1-6; no clear D gene. CDR3 size: 15 residues. CDR3 DNA sequence: TGTGCCAGCAGCGGAGGGAGGTCCTATAATTCAGCCCTCCTCTTT. This translates into CASSGGRSYNSALLF.